These 5 T cell receptor beta chains were all obtained from the same sample, sequenced in a study of blood T cell repertoires in COVID-19. The data were produced by immunoSEQ multiplex PCR, yet TCRdb's version contains in-frame clones alone and is incomplete. The sample has about 390,000 clones; 87% are singletons. What was sequenced was PBMCs or T cells enriched from blood (not recorded which). All receptors derive from a woman in her forties or fifties who had recovered from COVID-19.

CDR3: CASRIQGPFRTEAFF. In DNA form, the CDR3 reads TGTGCCAGCAGGATACAGGGGCCCTTTAGGACTGAAGCTTTCTTT. The chain carries TRBV2 and TRBJ1-1; 7 bases agree with TRBD1. J gave up 5 bases and V 6 bases, and 12 bases lay outside the gene matches. From germline, CDR1 is SNHLY and CDR2 FYNNEI. There are 15 residues in the CDR3.

This clone was counted once. V gene TRBV7-2 combines with J gene TRBJ1-2; a possible D gene is TRBD1 (5 bases). Trimming took 3 bases from V and 6 from J, leaving 11 bases between them. The CDR3 consists of 13 residues. Germline-derived CDR1 and CDR2 are SGHTA and FQGNSA. CDR3 bases: TGTGCCAGCAGCTTTACCCGACAGAATGGCTACACCTTC. This codes for CASSFTRQNGYTF. The full variable domain, its missing parts supplied by reference TRBV7-2 and TRBJ1-2, is GAGVSQSPSNKVTEKGKDVELRCDPISGHTALYWYRQSLGQGLEFLIYFQGNSAPDKSGLPSDRFSAERTGGSVSTLTIQRTQQEDSAVYLCASSFTRQNGYTFGSGTRLTVV.

This clone was counted a single time. The genes are TRBV28 and TRBJ1-2; 11 positions match TRBD1. There are 17 residues in the CDR3. The V segment lost 5 bases and the J segment 2 bases; nucleotides outside the gene matches: 10. Germline CDR1 and CDR2: MDHEN and SYDVKM. The CDR3 sequence is CASSPGDRGFSNYGYTF. The CDR3 coding sequence is TGTGCCAGCAGTCCCGGGGACAGGGGGTTTTCAAACTATGGCTACACCTTC.

The sample holds one count of this clone. The chain uses TRBV24-1 and TRBJ2-3; 7 nucleotides line up with TRBD1. V lost 4 bases and J lost 4; bases outside the gene matches: 13. Germline loops: CDR1 KGHDR, CDR2 SFDVKD. The CDR3 is 17 amino acids. The CDR3 region has the DNA TGTGCCACCAGTGACCCCGGGACAGCCCCTGCCCCAGATACGCAGTATTTT. It encodes CATSDPGTAPAPDTQYF.

V usage is TRBV4-3 and J usage is TRBJ2-2; 8 nucleotides match TRBD1. The length of the CDR3 is 15 residues. J was trimmed by 3 bases and V by 3 bases; bases with no gene match: 3. CDR1 LGHNA and CDR2 YSLEER come from the germline V gene. The CDR3 DNA reads as TGCGCCAGCAGCCACCACAGGGGGGACACCGGGGAGCTGTTTTTT. It is translated as CASSHHRGDTGELFF.